This TCR beta chain appears in the sequencing data of a study of cytomegalovirus exposure and HLA in healthy donors. Regarding the study as a whole: CMV antigen specificity of a few CMV-associated chains was confirmed in vitro. Published work reported that the classifier diagnosed cytomegalovirus status with high specificity and sensitivity. Cytomegalovirus-associated TCR beta chains were listed, numbering 164.

Trimming removed 5 bases at V and 1 base at J, with 11 bases between. Germline V gene sequence: CDR1 SGHRS, CDR2 YFSETQ. This CDR3 has 14 amino acids. This clone was counted once. Its antigen is undetermined. Generated by immunoSEQ multiplex PCR, the TCRdb table keeps only in-frame clones and is missing some. The table records fewer than 100,000 clones, more than 75% of them present only once. This TCR came from a man aged 25-40 years in good health and CMV-seronegative. Sequenced: PBMCs. The rearrangement joins TRBV5-1 to TRBJ2-3; TRBD2 might be the D (6 bases). CDR3 DNA sequence: TGCGCCAGCAGAGCCGGGGGAGGCACAGATACGCAGTATTTT. It yields the protein CASRAGGGTDTQYF.